The 9 T cell receptor beta chains below were found in one sample sequenced in a study of CD8+CD57+ T cells in acquired aplastic anemia. For CDR3 and TCR beta VDJ profiling, genomic DNA was the template used. Each CDR3 protein is one row after TCRdb ran MiXCR on the reads. Found here are approximately 380,000 distinct CDR3 sequences, under 80% of them singletons; the top ten hold approximately 3.8%. The sequenced sample was sorted CD4+, CD8+, or CD8+CD57+ T cells (not recorded which) from PBMCs. The source of these receptors is a human donor in good health, serving as a control.

The chain employs TRBV20-1 and TRBJ1-4; D not certain. Trimming took off 1 base at V and 3 bases at J, with 9 bases between the two ends. The CDR3 is made up of 14 amino acids. Germline loops: CDR1 DFQATT, CDR2 SNEGSKA (reference sequence). CDR3 in DNA: TGCAGTGCTAGAGCAATCGGGGCTAATGAAAAACTGTTTTTT. Residues: CSARAIGANEKLFF.

This clonotype was counted only a few times. A much more abundant neighbour one base away suggests this may be a read error. The genes are TRBV6-1 and TRBJ1-1, with D possibly being TRBD1 (5 bases). The CDR3 length is 15 residues. The germline V gene encodes CDR1 MNHNS and CDR2 SASEGT. This CDR3 is CASSAPGGANTEALF. The CDR3 DNA reads TGTGCCAGCAGTGCTCCCGGGGGAGCGAACACTGAAGCTCTCTTT.

J is TRBJ1-6 and V is TRBV6-2 or TRBV6-3; perhaps TRBD1 as D (6 bases). Looked up from germline, CDR1 is MNHEY and CDR2 is SVGEGT. With 2 bases removed from V and 7 bases from J, the gap between germline ends came to 9 bases. The CDR3 loop spans 14 amino acids. The CDR3 sequence: CASSYRTENSPLHF. For the CDR3, the DNA is TGTGCCAGCAGTTACCGGACAGAGAATTCACCCCTCCACTTT.

V gene TRBV6-1 combines with J gene TRBJ1-1; a weak D match, TRBD1 (5 bases). Trimming removed 5 bases from V and 14 bases from J, with 24 bases in between. Germline V gene lookup returns CDR1 MNHNS and CDR2 SASEGT. This CDR3 contains 14 residues. DNA for the CDR3: TGTGCCAGCAGTCCGGACACACCGAACACTGAATCGTTCTTT. Its translation is CASSPDTPNTESFF.

This clonotype was recorded a few times. V usage is TRBV6-5 and J usage is TRBJ1-1; TRBD1 might be the D (6 bases). From germline, CDR1 is MNHEY and CDR2 SVGAGI. The CDR3 totals 14 residues. The V and J ends lost 4 bases and 2 bases respectively, with 11 bases between them. The CDR3 spells CASSSEGTNTEAFF. The CDR3 coding sequence is TGTGCCAGCAGTTCCGAAGGGACAAACACTGAAGCTTTCTTT.

This clonotype was detected only a few times. The J gene is TRBJ1-5, the V gene TRBV14; weak D call: TRBD1 (6 bases). Per germline, CDR1 SGHDN and CDR2 FVKESK. Trimming removed 4 bases at V and 0 bases at J, with 28 bases between. The CDR3 has 21 amino acids. CDR3 sequence reads: CASSPKRGEGGRVYSNQPQHF. CDR3 DNA: TGTGCCAGCAGCCCGAAGAGGGGAGAAGGGGGTAGGGTCTATAGCAATCAGCCCCAGCATTTT.

In the case of this clonotype: Relative to the germline gene, one junction end is altered; a read error may explain this. J is TRBJ2-1 and V is TRBV9; weak D call: TRBD2 (5 bases). The CDR3 consists of 13 residues. Germline V lookup: CDR1 SGDLS, CDR2 YYNGEE. Here the CDR3 reads CASSREGDYEQFF. For the CDR3, the DNA is TGCGCCAGCAGCCGGGAAGGTGATTATGAGCAGTTCTTC.

The rearrangement uses TRBV19 and TRBJ2-5; 9 nucleotides line up with TRBD1. The CDR3 runs 15 residues. Germline CDR1 and CDR2: LNHDA and SQIVND (reference sequence). Trimming at V came to 5 bases and at J to 5 bases, leaving 9 bases not matched to a gene. Written as DNA, the CDR3 is TGTGCCAGTAGTCGGGGACAGGGATCACATGAGACCCAGTACTTC. Translation: CASSRGQGSHETQYF.

The chain links TRBV7-3 to TRBJ2-7; maybe TRBD2 (6 bases). V shed 5 bases and J shed 0 bases, with 14 bases lying between them. This CDR3 is built from 15 residues. CDR1 and CDR2 (germline): SGHTA, FQGTGA. The CDR3 DNA sequence: TGTGCCAGCAGCAGGCGGGACTTATCCTCCTACGAGCAGTACGTC. Translating it yields CASSRRDLSSYEQYV.